The T cell receptor (beta chain) under discussion was sequenced for a study of human T cells and chemical hapten exposure. As for the study in general: Across samples, TCR yields varied, mostly owing to small differences in pooled library volumes.

The library attached unique molecular identifiers to individual cDNA molecules. In TCRdb, the RACE reads were re-called with MiXCR into one record per CDR3 protein. Of 85,000 to 95,000 distinct CDR3 sequences listed, 8.5% to 9% are singletons. J lost 2 bases, V lost 4 bases, and 4 bases had no gene match. The CDR3 length is 14 residues. Germline CDR1 reads SGHRS; CDR2 reads YFSETQ. Specified time point: healthy volunteer bleed at 2 weeks. Unseparated into fractions, whole blood served as the source from which total RNA was extracted. The chain joins TRBV5-1 to TRBJ2-3, with 7 bases lining up with TRBD1. Sequencing was done on a sample of whole blood. The TCR was taken from a female donor in good health. Some clones in this sample may be carry-over from other donors' samples. The CDR3 loop is CASSPTGYTDTQYF. The CDR3, as DNA: TGCGCCAGCAGCCCGACAGGGTACACAGATACGCAGTATTTT.